The source of this T cell receptor (beta chain) is a study of blood T cell repertoires in COVID-19. Sequencing used immunoSEQ multiplex PCR; TCRdb keeps in-frame clones, though not all of them. The data contain 200,000 to 250,000 clones, around nine tenths of them singletons. Looked up from germline, CDR1 is ENHRY and CDR2 is SYGVKD. The CDR3 sequence is 15 residues long. Unmatched junction bases numbered 7, after V lost 11 bases and J lost 0 bases. This receptor was taken from a man aged 25 to 40 with COVID-19, enrolled during active disease. The sequenced sample was peripheral blood. This chain joins TRBV10-3 and TRBJ2-5; 12 nucleotides match TRBD2. The CDR3 DNA sequence: TGTGCCGGCAGTCGGACTAGCGGGGACCAAGAGACCCAGTACTTC. It encodes CAGSRTSGDQETQYF.